Reported below is one TCR beta chain. This sample was included in a study of shared clonotypes between healthy human individuals. Clones were read by immunoSEQ multiplex PCR, and TCRdb kept only the in-frame ones, dropping some. The sample consists of about 2 million clones, roughly 94% of them appearing once. V shed 5 bases, J shed 4 bases, and the junction held 4 bases outside the gene matches. Germline assignment: CDR1 WNHNN and CDR2 SYGVQD (reference sequence). This CDR3 region has 13 residues. Sequenced input: naive CD4+ T cells sorted from blood. Subset meaning: CD45RA+ positively selected. The receptor's source is a man aged 18 to 30 in good health. The rearrangement uses TRBV10-1 and TRBJ1-2, with 7 bases aligning to TRBD1. The CDR3 bases are TGCGCCAGCAGTTGGGACAGACTCTATGGCTACACCTTC. It codes for CASSWDRLYGYTF.